Included here is one T cell receptor beta chain sequence, with context. Assay: immunoSEQ multiplex PCR; the TCRdb copy retains only in-frame clones and omits some. The table records 70,000 or so clones, more than 75% of them present only once. The sample comes from a study of control samples from healthy donors and cancer patients. Germline CDR1 reads SGDLS; CDR2 reads YYNGEE. Between the trimmed V and J ends, which lost 5 bases and 0 bases, there was a span of 8 bases. The CDR3 length is 14 residues. The clonotype comes from a man aged 50-59 years in good health. The rearrangement uses TRBV9 and TRBJ2-2; perhaps TRBD1 as D (5 bases). Sequenced input: blood. The CDR3 sequence is CASSSGSNTGELFF. The CDR3 DNA reads as TGTGCCAGCAGTTCAGGGTCGAACACCGGGGAGCTGTTTTTT.